The 8 T cell receptor beta chains below come from one sample, sequenced in a study of T cell responses to AZD1222 COVID-19 vaccine. The assay was immunoSEQ multiplex PCR, and TCRdb's table has in-frame clones only and misses some. The sample has about 180,000 clones, less than 95% seen once; the top ten hold approximately 2.9%. This sample comprised peripheral blood, obtained on day 0 of AZD1222 vaccination. The receptors were sampled from an adult in good health.

The chain recombines TRBV6-5 with TRBJ1-1; weak D call: TRBD1 (5 bases). The CDR3 runs 16 residues. The V gene's germline CDR1 is MNHEY and CDR2 SVGAGI. Trimming shortened V by 0 bases and J by 4 bases, and 15 bases separated the two germline ends. For the CDR3, the DNA is TGTGCCAGCAGTTACTCGATAGGCAGGGCGACCACTGAAGCTTTCTTT. Protein: CASSYSIGRATTEAFF.

The gene calls are TRBV12-3 or TRBV12-4 and TRBJ1-6; D gene uncertain. V was cut by 1 base and J by 7 bases, with 5 bases left in between. This CDR3 contains 13 residues. For the CDR3, the DNA is TGTGCCAGCAGTTTAGGGAACAATTCACCCCTCCACTTT. This gives the protein CASSLGNNSPLHF.

This chain uses TRBV9 with TRBJ2-4; perhaps TRBD1 as D (5 bases). The CDR3 totals 13 residues. The germline gives CDR1 SGDLS, CDR2 YYNGEE. Trimming left V 2 bases short and J 6 bases short, with 9 bases between. DNA of the CDR3: TGTGCCAGCAGCGTGAATACAGGAAACATTCAGTACTTC. As protein: CASSVNTGNIQYF.

This rearrangement joins TRBV5-1 to TRBJ1-1; no clear D gene. The ends were cut back, 0 bases at V and 2 bases at J, with 5 bases in the middle. Germline CDR1 is SGHRS and CDR2 is YFSETQ. The CDR3 is made up of 13 amino acids. The CDR3 sequence: CASSLGGNTEAFF. Here the CDR3 DNA reads TGCGCCAGCAGCTTGGGGGGAAACACTGAAGCTTTCTTT.

This clone was counted a single time. The rearrangement uses TRBV11-2 and TRBJ1-2, with unresolved D. Germline CDR1 SGHAT, CDR2 FQNNGV. Trimming removed 5 bases from V and 7 bases from J, with 17 bases in between. This CDR3 contains 14 residues. DNA of the CDR3: TGTGCCAGCAGCACGGACGGAGGCTTGGGTGGCTACACCTTC. It is translated as CASSTDGGLGGYTF.

The rearrangement links TRBV7-9 to TRBJ1-1; D possibly corresponds to TRBD1 (5 bases). The germline V gene encodes CDR1 SEHNR and CDR2 FQNEAQ (reference sequence). This CDR3 contains 15 residues. The V end was cut by 4 bases, the J end by 1 base, with 13 bases between. CDR3 residues: CASSSTWRGNTEAFF. CDR3 bases: TGTGCCAGCAGCTCTACGTGGAGGGGGAACACTGAAGCTTTCTTT.

The V gene is TRBV7-9, the J gene TRBJ2-3, with D hard to call. This CDR3 is 15 amino acids long. With 0 bases removed from V and 5 bases from J, the gap between germline ends came to 12 bases. Germline V gene sequence: CDR1 SEHNR, CDR2 FQNEAQ (reference sequence). CDR3 in amino acids: CASSLAVGREDTQYF. In DNA, the CDR3 is TGTGCCAGCAGCTTAGCGGTTGGGCGAGAAGATACGCAGTATTTT. Looking up the rest from reference TRBV7-9 and TRBJ2-3 gives the full variable domain: DTGVSQNPRHKITKRGQNVTFRCDPISEHNRLYWYRQTLGQGPEFLTYFQNEAQLEKSRLLSDRFSAERPKGSFSTLEIQRTEQGDSAMYLCASSLAVGREDTQYFGPGTRLTVL.

CDR3 coding DNA: TGTGCCAGTAGTGCCTCGGGGAATGGAAACACCATATATTTT. Translating it yields CASSASGNGNTIYF. V usage is TRBV19 and J usage is TRBJ1-3; D is ambiguous. Trimming cost V 5 bases and J 3 bases, with 11 bases left between them. CDR3 length equals 14 residues. Germline CDR1 and CDR2: LNHDA and SQIVND (reference sequence).